This TCR beta chain derives from a study of shared clonotypes between healthy human individuals. The V gene's germline CDR1 is MNHEY and CDR2 SMNVEV (reference sequence). V lost 3 bases to trimming and J lost 1 base, with 6 bases between them. This CDR3 spans 13 amino acids. Assay: immunoSEQ multiplex PCR; the TCRdb copy retains only in-frame clones and omits some. The table includes just over 2,000,000 clones, about 95% detected once. This clone was detected a few times. Its matching antigen is unknown. Terminally differentiated effector memory CD45RA+ cells were left out of the naive CD8 fraction, which was CD45RO-negative and positively selected for CCR7. Participating donors were healthy, HIV-negative adults free of recent acute infections or vaccinations. Study results and limitations: The rarefaction results pointed to incomplete sorted-subset sequencing despite large depth.

The chain employs TRBV27 and TRBJ2-5; possible D gene TRBD1, 6 bases. The sequenced sample consisted of naive CD8+ T cells sorted from blood. This TCR was sampled from a man between 18 and 29 years old in good health. CDR3 coding DNA: TGTGCCAGCAGTTTGGACAGCCAAGAGACCCAGTACTTC. This codes for CASSLDSQETQYF.